Listed below are T cell receptor beta chains from one sample, sequenced in a study of identifying expanded T cells in peripheral blood. TCRdb's copy holds only in-frame clones and misses some; the assay was immunoSEQ multiplex PCR. The sample includes tens of thousands of clones, under 85% seen only once; the top ten take over 15%. Sequenced sample: blood. The receptors here all came from a person aged 18 to 75 in good health. Both conserved end residues are part of each CDR3. Fields, in order: CDR3 length, V gene, D gene, clone size, J gene, CDR3 DNA, CDR3 protein. The D gene is left open where the match is weak. The size entry is marked missing in some rows and otherwise reads once, few, many or a size class.

CDR3 length: 13
V gene: TRBV30
D gene: -
clone size: -
J gene: TRBJ1-2
CDR3 DNA: TGTGCCTGGAGTGTACAGGCAGACTATGGCTACACCTTC
CDR3 protein: CAWSVQADYGYTF

CDR3 length: 14
V gene: TRBV14
D gene: -
clone size: few
J gene: TRBJ2-7
CDR3 DNA: TGTGCCAGCAGCCCTACTCAGGGCTCCTACGAGCAGTACTTC
CDR3 protein: CASSPTQGSYEQYF

CDR3 length: 16
V gene: TRBV6-1
D gene: -
clone size: -
J gene: TRBJ2-1
CDR3 DNA: TGTGCCAGCAGAGAATCCAGACCTTCCCGATACAATGAGCAGTTCTTC
CDR3 protein: CASRESRPSRYNEQFF

CDR3 length: 12
V gene: TRBV6-1
D gene: -
clone size: -
J gene: TRBJ1-3
CDR3 DNA: TGTGCCATCCTGAGGGGCGGAAACACCATATATTTT
CDR3 protein: CAILRGGNTIYF

CDR3 length: 14
V gene: TRBV6-5
D gene: TRBD1
clone size: once
J gene: TRBJ1-2
CDR3 DNA: TGTGCCAGCAGTCCAAGACAGGGTTACTATGGCTACACCTTC
CDR3 protein: CASSPRQGYYGYTF

CDR3 length: 16
V gene: TRBV9
D gene: -
clone size: few
J gene: TRBJ2-7
CDR3 DNA: TGTGCCAGCAGCGCAGTTACTGGAGCGGGCCCCTACGAGCAGTACTTC
CDR3 protein: CASSAVTGAGPYEQYF

CDR3 length: 13
V gene: TRBV19
D gene: TRBD1
clone size: -
J gene: TRBJ2-1
CDR3 DNA: TGTGCCAGTAGGATGGGACAGTACAATGAGCAGTTCTTC
CDR3 protein: CASRMGQYNEQFF

CDR3 length: 12
V gene: TRBV29-1
D gene: -
clone size: once
J gene: TRBJ1-2
CDR3 DNA: TGCAGCGTGATAGGGGGTGACTATGGCTACACCTTC
CDR3 protein: CSVIGGDYGYTF

CDR3 length: 15
V gene: TRBV7-8
D gene: TRBD2
clone size: -
J gene: TRBJ2-1
CDR3 DNA: TGTGCCAGCAGCCGGACTAGCGGGAGTTACAATGAGCAGTTCTTC
CDR3 protein: CASSRTSGSYNEQFF

CDR3 length: 16
V gene: TRBV4-3
D gene: TRBD2
clone size: -
J gene: TRBJ2-7
CDR3 DNA: TGCGCCAGCAGCTTCTTCACCGGGACTAGCGTCGCCGAGCAGTACTTC
CDR3 protein: CASSFFTGTSVAEQYF

CDR3 length: 14
V gene: TRBV6-5
D gene: TRBD2
clone size: -
J gene: TRBJ2-3
CDR3 DNA: TGTGCCGTAACGCTAGCGGGAGAGGGAGATACGCAGTATTTT
CDR3 protein: CAVTLAGEGDTQYF

CDR3 length: 18
V gene: TRBV10-3
D gene: TRBD2
clone size: -
J gene: TRBJ2-7
CDR3 DNA: TGTGCCATCAGTGAGTCGGGACTAGCGGGAGTTGGCTCCTACGAGCAGTACTTC
CDR3 protein: CAISESGLAGVGSYEQYF

CDR3 length: 15
V gene: TRBV7-8
D gene: TRBD1
clone size: once
J gene: TRBJ2-7
CDR3 DNA: TGTGCCAGCAGCTATACCGGGACAGGACTCTCGGAGCAGTACTTC
CDR3 protein: CASSYTGTGLSEQYF

CDR3 length: 18
V gene: TRBV4-3
D gene: -
clone size: -
J gene: TRBJ1-3
CDR3 DNA: TGCGCCAGCAGCCAAGATCCCTGGTTAGGCCCCTCTGGAAACACCATATATTTT
CDR3 protein: CASSQDPWLGPSGNTIYF

CDR3 length: 15
V gene: TRBV30
D gene: -
clone size: -
J gene: TRBJ1-1
CDR3 DNA: TGTGCCTGGAGCCAACTCCAGTGGGGGGGCACTGAAGCTTTCTTT
CDR3 protein: CAWSQLQWGGTEAFF

CDR3 length: 13
V gene: TRBV6-1
D gene: TRBD1
clone size: -
J gene: TRBJ1-6
CDR3 DNA: TGTGCCAGCAGTGTCGACAGGGGGAAGGCCCTCCACTTT
CDR3 protein: CASSVDRGKALHF

CDR3 length: 19
V gene: TRBV11-3
D gene: TRBD2
clone size: few
J gene: TRBJ2-2
CDR3 DNA: TGTGCCAGCAGCTCGCTAGCGGGAGTATCTGGGGCGAACACCGGGGAGCTGTTTTTT
CDR3 protein: CASSSLAGVSGANTGELFF

CDR3 length: 18
V gene: TRBV5-6
D gene: -
clone size: -
J gene: TRBJ1-6
CDR3 DNA: TGTGCCAGCAGCTCCCTTGTCGCCCCCAGCTCCTATAATTCACCCCTCCACTTT
CDR3 protein: CASSSLVAPSSYNSPLHF

CDR3 length: 9
V gene: TRBV10-1
D gene: -
clone size: -
J gene: TRBJ2-7
CDR3 DNA: TGCGCCAGCAGGTCAAGGCAGTACTTC
CDR3 protein: CASRSRQYF

CDR3 length: 14
V gene: TRBV30
D gene: -
clone size: -
J gene: TRBJ2-7
CDR3 DNA: TGTGCCTGGAGTTTCCGGGTTCACCCCTACGAGCAGTACTTC
CDR3 protein: CAWSFRVHPYEQYF

CDR3 length: 15
V gene: TRBV2
D gene: -
clone size: -
J gene: TRBJ2-7
CDR3 DNA: TGTGCCAGCAGTGAGCCGGGTGCGTTGACCTACGAGCAGTACTTC
CDR3 protein: CASSEPGALTYEQYF

CDR3 length: 14
V gene: TRBV7-8
D gene: -
clone size: -
J gene: TRBJ2-7
CDR3 DNA: TGTGCCAGCAGCTTGGTCGGGGCTAACTACGAGCAGTACTTC
CDR3 protein: CASSLVGANYEQYF

CDR3 length: 14
V gene: TRBV6-5
D gene: -
clone size: once
J gene: TRBJ1-2
CDR3 DNA: TGTGCCAGCAGAGATTCGACAGCCCCGCGGGGCTACACCTTC
CDR3 protein: CASRDSTAPRGYTF

CDR3 length: 14
V gene: TRBV19
D gene: TRBD1
clone size: -
J gene: TRBJ1-2
CDR3 DNA: TGTGCCAGTAGGAGACAGGGGGGGAACTATGGCTACACCTTC
CDR3 protein: CASRRQGGNYGYTF

CDR3 length: 12
V gene: TRBV2
D gene: -
clone size: -
J gene: TRBJ2-7
CDR3 DNA: TGTGCCAGCAGTGTTCTAGGCGGCGAGCAGTACTTC
CDR3 protein: CASSVLGGEQYF

CDR3 length: 16
V gene: TRBV6-6
D gene: -
clone size: -
J gene: TRBJ2-6
CDR3 DNA: TGTGCCAGCAGGAGAGTGGGTGATACTGGGGCCAACGTCCTGACTTTC
CDR3 protein: CASRRVGDTGANVLTF

CDR3 length: 16
V gene: TRBV15
D gene: TRBD2
clone size: once
J gene: TRBJ2-2
CDR3 DNA: TGTGCCACCAGCAGCCGACTAGCGGGGGACACCGGGGAGCTGTTTTTT
CDR3 protein: CATSSRLAGDTGELFF

CDR3 length: 13
V gene: TRBV7-9
D gene: -
clone size: few
J gene: TRBJ1-2
CDR3 DNA: TGTGCCAGCAGCCACGGACGGAACTATGGCTACACCTTC
CDR3 protein: CASSHGRNYGYTF

CDR3 length: 10
V gene: TRBV29-1
D gene: -
clone size: -
J gene: TRBJ1-1
CDR3 DNA: TGCAGCGTTGCTTCCACTGAAGCTTTCTTT
CDR3 protein: CSVASTEAFF

CDR3 length: 17
V gene: TRBV9
D gene: -
clone size: -
J gene: TRBJ1-6
CDR3 DNA: TGTGCCAGCAGCGTTGGCCCCAGGAGCTCCTATAATTCACCCCTCCACTTT
CDR3 protein: CASSVGPRSSYNSPLHF

CDR3 length: 14
V gene: TRBV2
D gene: TRBD1
clone size: -
J gene: TRBJ1-6
CDR3 DNA: TGTGCCAGCAGGAGACAGGGGACTAATTCACCCCTCCACTTT
CDR3 protein: CASRRQGTNSPLHF

CDR3 length: 16
V gene: TRBV2
D gene: TRBD2
clone size: -
J gene: TRBJ2-3
CDR3 DNA: TGTGCCAGCAGTGAAGCGAGCGGGAGGGCCGAGCAAACGCAGTATTTT
CDR3 protein: CASSEASGRAEQTQYF

CDR3 length: 13
V gene: TRBV2
D gene: TRBD1
clone size: medium-sized
J gene: TRBJ1-3
CDR3 DNA: TGTGCCAGCGTGGGACAGGGGGGAAACACCATATATTTT
CDR3 protein: CASVGQGGNTIYF

CDR3 length: 15
V gene: TRBV7-9
D gene: -
clone size: -
J gene: TRBJ2-5
CDR3 DNA: TGTGCCAGCAGCTATTTCATCAGGGTCCAAGAGACCCAGTACTTC
CDR3 protein: CASSYFIRVQETQYF

CDR3 length: 20
V gene: TRBV10-3
D gene: TRBD2
clone size: -
J gene: TRBJ2-3
CDR3 DNA: TGTGCCATCAGTGAGTCTTCTAGCGGGAGGGCCGGTTTAGGCACAGATACGCAGTATTTT
CDR3 protein: CAISESSSGRAGLGTDTQYF

CDR3 length: 19
V gene: TRBV7-8
D gene: TRBD1
clone size: -
J gene: TRBJ1-4
CDR3 DNA: TGTGCCAGCAGCTTAGCGAGGACAGGGCTTAGCTCAACTAATGAAAAACTGTTTTTT
CDR3 protein: CASSLARTGLSSTNEKLFF

CDR3 length: 19
V gene: TRBV4-2
D gene: -
clone size: -
J gene: TRBJ1-6
CDR3 DNA: TGTGCCAGCAACCAACCTATGGGCCGGGCCGCTAAAGGGAATTCACCCCTCCACTTT
CDR3 protein: CASNQPMGRAAKGNSPLHF

CDR3 length: 16
V gene: TRBV21-1
D gene: -
clone size: -
J gene: TRBJ2-3
CDR3 DNA: TGTGCCAGCAGCCCCCGGTACGGCCCTAGCACAGATACGCAGTATTTT
CDR3 protein: CASSPRYGPSTDTQYF

CDR3 length: 13
V gene: TRBV28
D gene: -
clone size: -
J gene: TRBJ1-1
CDR3 DNA: TGTGCCAGCAGTGCGCAGGGAGTCACTGAAGCTTTCTTT
CDR3 protein: CASSAQGVTEAFF

CDR3 length: 15
V gene: TRBV27
D gene: TRBD2
clone size: -
J gene: TRBJ2-7
CDR3 DNA: TGTGCCAGCAGTTTGGCGACTAGCGGGACCTACGAGCAGTACTTC
CDR3 protein: CASSLATSGTYEQYF

CDR3 length: 15
V gene: TRBV7-2
D gene: TRBD2
clone size: -
J gene: TRBJ2-1
CDR3 DNA: TGTGCCAGCAGCTTATGGGGCGGGAGGGAAGATGAGCAGTTCTTC
CDR3 protein: CASSLWGGREDEQFF

CDR3 length: 13
V gene: TRBV2
D gene: TRBD2
clone size: -
J gene: TRBJ2-1
CDR3 DNA: TGTGCCAAAATTAGCGGGGGGGCGGGTGAGCAGTTCTTC
CDR3 protein: CAKISGGAGEQFF

CDR3 length: 15
V gene: TRBV7-9
D gene: TRBD1
clone size: -
J gene: TRBJ1-1
CDR3 DNA: TGTGCCAGCAGCTTATTGACAGGGGGGAACACTGAAGCTTTCTTT
CDR3 protein: CASSLLTGGNTEAFF

CDR3 length: 8
V gene: TRBV6-9
D gene: -
clone size: -
J gene: TRBJ1-2
CDR3 DNA: TGTGCCGTAGGGGGCTACACCTTC
CDR3 protein: CAVGGYTF

CDR3 length: 16
V gene: TRBV23-1
D gene: -
clone size: -
J gene: TRBJ1-6
CDR3 DNA: TGCGCCAGCAGTCAGCTGAACAGGGTCTATAATTCACCCCTCCACTTT
CDR3 protein: CASSQLNRVYNSPLHF

CDR3 length: 16
V gene: TRBV21-1
D gene: -
clone size: once
J gene: TRBJ1-2
CDR3 DNA: TGTGCCAGCAGCCGCAGGGGTCGGCAGGGGTACTATGGCTACACCTTC
CDR3 protein: CASSRRGRQGYYGYTF

CDR3 length: 10
V gene: TRBV20-1
D gene: -
clone size: -
J gene: TRBJ2-5
CDR3 DNA: TGCAGTGCTAAATCAGAGACCCAGTACTTC
CDR3 protein: CSAKSETQYF

CDR3 length: 13
V gene: TRBV2
D gene: TRBD1
clone size: -
J gene: TRBJ1-1
CDR3 DNA: TGTGCCAGCAGCGGACAGGGGGCTGGTGAGGCTTTCTTT
CDR3 protein: CASSGQGAGEAFF

CDR3 length: 15
V gene: TRBV9
D gene: TRBD2
clone size: -
J gene: TRBJ2-5
CDR3 DNA: TGTGCCAGCAGCGTAGGAGGTAGCGGGAAAGAGACCCAGTACTTC
CDR3 protein: CASSVGGSGKETQYF

CDR3 length: 13
V gene: TRBV10-2
D gene: -
clone size: -
J gene: TRBJ1-1
CDR3 DNA: TGCGCCAGCAGTGTTAGTCTGAACACTGAAGCTTTCTTT
CDR3 protein: CASSVSLNTEAFF

CDR3 length: 14
V gene: TRBV18
D gene: -
clone size: once
J gene: TRBJ2-6
CDR3 DNA: TGTGCCAGCTCGCGGGACTCTGGGGCCAACGTCCTGACTTTC
CDR3 protein: CASSRDSGANVLTF

CDR3 length: 15
V gene: TRBV6-5
D gene: -
clone size: -
J gene: TRBJ2-2
CDR3 DNA: TGTGCCAGCAGCCCATTTTTTGAGGCATCCGGGGAGCTGTTTTTT
CDR3 protein: CASSPFFEASGELFF

CDR3 length: 15
V gene: TRBV7-8
D gene: TRBD2
clone size: once
J gene: TRBJ2-1
CDR3 DNA: TGTGCCAGCAGCCCTTTAACTAGCGGGACCGACGAGCAGTTCTTC
CDR3 protein: CASSPLTSGTDEQFF